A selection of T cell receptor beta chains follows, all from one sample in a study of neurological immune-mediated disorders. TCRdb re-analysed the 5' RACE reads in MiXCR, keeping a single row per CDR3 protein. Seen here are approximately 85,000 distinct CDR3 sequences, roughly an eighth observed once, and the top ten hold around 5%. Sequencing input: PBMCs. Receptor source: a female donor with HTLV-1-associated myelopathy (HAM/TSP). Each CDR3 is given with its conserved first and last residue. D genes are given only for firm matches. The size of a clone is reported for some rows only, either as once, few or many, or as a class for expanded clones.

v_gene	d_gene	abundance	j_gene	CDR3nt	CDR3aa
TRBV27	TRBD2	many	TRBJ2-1	TGTGCCAGCAGTCCCGACGGTAGCGGGGGGGACAATGAGCAGTTCTTC	CASSPDGSGGDNEQFF
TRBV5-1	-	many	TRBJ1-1	TGCGCCAGCAGAAACACAGGGACGAACACTGAAGCTTTCTTT	CASRNTGTNTEAFF
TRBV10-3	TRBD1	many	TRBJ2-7	TGTGCCATCAGTGAGTCTGGACAGGCTAACTCCTACGAGCAGTACTTC	CAISESGQANSYEQYF
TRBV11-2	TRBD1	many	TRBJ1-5	TGTGCCAGCAGCATATACTCCGGGACAGGGGCAAGTTTGGGCAATCAGCCCCAGCATTTT	CASSIYSGTGASLGNQPQHF
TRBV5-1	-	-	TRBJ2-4	TGCGCCAGCAGCTTGGGGCAGGGTTACAAATACATTCAGTACTTC	CASSLGQGYKYIQYF
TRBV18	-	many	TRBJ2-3	TGTGCCAGCTCACCGAACAGACCCCCAGATACGCAGTATTTT	CASSPNRPPDTQYF
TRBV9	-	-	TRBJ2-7	TGTGCCAGCAGCGTAATGGTAGCGACGGACGAGCAGTACTTC	CASSVMVATDEQYF
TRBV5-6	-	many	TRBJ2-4	TGTGCCAGCAGCTTTTACTACACCAAAAACATTCAGTACTTC	CASSFYYTKNIQYF
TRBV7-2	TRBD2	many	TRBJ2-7	TGTGCCAGCAGCTTAGAGGCGGGGGGGCCCTACGAGCAGTACTTC	CASSLEAGGPYEQYF
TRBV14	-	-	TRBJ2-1	TGTGCCAGCAGCCAAGACGGCGAGAGCTCCTACAATGAGCAGTTCTTC	CASSQDGESSYNEQFF
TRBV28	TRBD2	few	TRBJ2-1	TGTGCCAGCAGTTACTACCCGACTAGCGGGGGGGCTAGGTACAATGAGCAGTTCTTC	CASSYYPTSGGARYNEQFF
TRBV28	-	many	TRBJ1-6	TGTGCCAGCAGTTCAACAGGGCGATCCTATAATTCACCCCTCCACTTT	CASSSTGRSYNSPLHF
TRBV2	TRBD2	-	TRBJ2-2	TGTGCCAGCAGGACTAGCGGGGGGTCCAGGGAGCTGTTTTTT	CASRTSGGSRELFF
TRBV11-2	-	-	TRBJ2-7	TGTGCCAGCAGCTTAGATTGGGGCAACACCTACGAGCAGTACTTC	CASSLDWGNTYEQYF
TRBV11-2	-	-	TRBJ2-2	TGTGCCAGCAGCTTAGACCGGGGGTCCGGGGAGCTGTTTTTT	CASSLDRGSGELFF